A selection of T cell receptor beta chains follows, all from one sample in a study of CD8 T cells in ankylosing spondylitis. MiXCR, run by TCRdb on the 5' RACE reads, gives a single entry per CDR3 protein. This table holds some 150,000 distinct CDR3 sequences, roughly 44% found once. The sample consisted of synovial fluid, either unsorted or a sorted T cell fraction (not recorded which). The source of these receptors is a male donor with ankylosing spondylitis. The CDR3 runs from the conserved cysteine through the conserved F or W. The D gene is left open where the match is weak. Size is omitted from some rows. Given values are once, few, many or a class for expanded clones.

J,D,V,size,CDR3,DNA
TRBJ2-3,TRBD2,TRBV12-3/TRBV12-4,-,CASSPGTSGRDTQYF,TGTGCCAGCAGTCCCGGGACTAGCGGGAGAGATACGCAGTATTTT
TRBJ2-3,-,TRBV5-6,-,CASSSRGAGVADTQYF,TGTGCCAGCAGCTCCCGGGGGGCGGGAGTAGCAGATACGCAGTATTTT
TRBJ2-2,TRBD2,TRBV6-4,few,CASSLVPSGDTGELFF,TGTGCCAGCAGCCTAGTGCCTAGCGGGGACACCGGGGAGCTGTTTTTT
TRBJ2-1,-,TRBV20-1,-,CSARITRFDEQFF,TGCAGTGCTAGGATCACTAGATTCGATGAGCAGTTCTTC
TRBJ2-5,-,TRBV12-3/TRBV12-4,-,CASTPRAYEETQYF,TGTGCCAGCACCCCTCGGGCTTATGAAGAGACCCAGTACTTC
TRBJ2-7,-,TRBV3-1,few,CASSPTNGRINHEQYF,TGTGCCAGCAGCCCAACAAACGGACGGATAAACCACGAGCAGTACTTC
TRBJ2-2,-,TRBV28,-,CASSFRTVNTGELFF,TGTGCCAGCAGTTTTCGGACAGTGAACACCGGGGAGCTGTTTTTT
TRBJ1-1,TRBD1,TRBV20-1,-,CSARVPQGRAFF,TGCAGTGCTAGAGTTCCACAGGGGCGCGCTTTCTTT
TRBJ2-2,-,TRBV20-1,few,CSARGQQTGELFF,TGCAGTGCTAGAGGGCAGCAGACCGGGGAGCTGTTTTTT
TRBJ2-3,TRBD2,TRBV7-9,-,CASSLVGLPSTDTQYF,TGTGCCAGCAGCTTAGTGGGACTACCAAGCACAGATACGCAGTATTTT
TRBJ1-1,-,TRBV10-3,-,CATQQGANTEAFF,TGTGCCACCCAACAGGGAGCGAACACTGAAGCTTTCTTT
TRBJ2-7,TRBD2,TRBV4-2,-,CASSQVLAGANYEQYF,TGTGCCAGCAGCCAAGTCCTAGCGGGAGCGAACTACGAGCAGTACTTC
TRBJ2-1,TRBD1,TRBV7-9,-,CASSTGGQGANEQFF,TGTGCCAGCAGCACGGGGGGACAGGGGGCTAATGAGCAGTTCTTC
TRBJ1-5,-,TRBV12-3/TRBV12-4,few,CASRQDGLTQHF,TGTGCCAGCAGACAAGACGGACTAACCCAGCATTTT
TRBJ2-1,TRBD1,TRBV6-1,-,CATGTGASNEQFF,TGTGCCACCGGGACAGGGGCGTCGAATGAGCAGTTCTTC
TRBJ1-2,-,TRBV6-1,-,CASRRDTNTF,TGTGCCAGCAGGAGAGACACAAACACCTTC
TRBJ2-7,-,TRBV20-1,-,CSARWLWAYEQYF,TGCAGTGCTAGATGGCTCTGGGCCTACGAGCAGTACTTC
TRBJ2-1,TRBD2,TRBV9,-,CASSVSILAASYNEQFF,TGTGCCAGCAGCGTATCAATACTAGCGGCCTCCTACAATGAGCAGTTCTTC
TRBJ2-7,-,TRBV7-9,-,CASSPEETGWPYEQYF,TGTGCCAGCAGCCCGGAAGAGACGGGGTGGCCCTACGAGCAGTACTTC
TRBJ2-1,-,TRBV4-1,-,CASSKDSEQFF,TGCGCCAGCAGCAAGGACTCCGAGCAGTTCTTC
TRBJ2-5,TRBD2,TRBV28,few,CASSPNPDSGRMETQYF,TGTGCCAGCAGTCCGAATCCCGATAGCGGGAGGATGGAGACCCAGTACTTC
TRBJ2-5,TRBD2,TRBV7-9,-,CASSLALAGETQYF,TGTGCCAGCAGCTTAGCCCTAGCGGGTGAGACCCAGTACTTC
TRBJ1-1,-,TRBV27,medium-sized,CASSWGGPGTEAFF,TGTGCCAGCAGTTGGGGGGGCCCCGGGACTGAAGCTTTCTTT
TRBJ1-3,-,TRBV7-2,-,CASSLFRKGVNTIYF,TGTGCCAGCAGCTTATTCAGGAAGGGGGTTAACACCATATATTTT
TRBJ2-5,-,TRBV20-1,-,CSVPSGGTETQYF,TGCAGTGTCCCCTCGGGCGGGACAGAGACCCAGTACTTC
TRBJ2-2,TRBD1,TRBV7-6,few,CASSLGTGGVGELFF,TGTGCCAGCAGCTTGGGGACAGGGGGCGTTGGGGAGCTGTTTTTT
TRBJ2-7,-,TRBV7-9,few,CASALGGFEQYF,TGTGCCAGCGCGCTTGGGGGTTTCGAGCAGTACTTC
TRBJ2-1,TRBD2,TRBV29-1,-,CSVYPWGGIVHNEQFF,TGCAGCGTCTACCCCTGGGGGGGGATAGTCCACAATGAGCAGTTCTTC
TRBJ2-1,TRBD2,TRBV5-1,-,CASSRRLAGEYNEQFF,TGCGCCAGCAGCAGACGACTAGCGGGAGAGTACAATGAGCAGTTCTTC
TRBJ2-3,TRBD2,TRBV6-1,few,CASSEALASGGSTDTQYF,TGTGCCAGCAGTGAAGCGCTGGCTAGCGGGGGATCCACAGATACGCAGTATTTT
TRBJ2-1,-,TRBV4-2,-,CASSQEGGPDEQFF,TGTGCCAGCAGCCAAGAAGGGGGACCGGATGAGCAGTTCTTC
TRBJ1-2,-,TRBV18,few,CASSPFLYGYTF,TGTGCCAGCTCACCATTTCTGTATGGCTACACCTTC
TRBJ1-1,-,TRBV7-9,few,CASSSPPRTMNTEAFF,TGTGCCAGCAGCTCCCCCCCGCGGACCATGAACACTGAAGCTTTCTTT
TRBJ2-6,-,TRBV28,few,CASSYWDTSSGANVLTF,TGTGCCAGCAGTTACTGGGACACCAGCTCTGGGGCCAACGTCCTGACTTTC
TRBJ2-3,-,TRBV12-3/TRBV12-4,-,CASMGVSLTDTQYF,TGTGCCAGCATGGGGGTCTCTCTCACAGATACGCAGTATTTT
TRBJ2-7,-,TRBV6-2/TRBV6-3,few,CASRSVPNYEQYF,TGTGCCAGCAGGAGCGTTCCCAATTACGAGCAGTACTTC
TRBJ2-1,TRBD2,TRBV24-1,-,CATSDNLAGGTFGEQFF,TGTGCCACCAGTGACAATCTAGCGGGAGGTACCTTTGGTGAGCAGTTCTTC
TRBJ1-1,-,TRBV4-2,-,CASSQGGLSEGAFF,TGTGCCAGCAGCCAAGGGGGGCTCAGCGAAGGTGCTTTCTTT
TRBJ2-7,-,TRBV9,-,CASSVTPAGPIYEQYF,TGTGCCAGCAGCGTAACACCCGCGGGCCCCATCTACGAGCAGTACTTC
TRBJ2-3,-,TRBV3-1,many,CASSLGHYAQYF,TGTGCCAGCAGCCTCGGTCACTATGCGCAGTATTTT
TRBJ1-1,-,TRBV28,-,CASSLFRYRTEAFF,TGTGCCAGCAGTTTATTCCGGTACCGCACTGAAGCTTTCTTT
TRBJ2-3,TRBD1,TRBV7-9,-,CASSCGDRGTDTQYF,TGTGCCAGCAGCTGCGGGGACAGGGGGACAGATACGCAGTATTTT
TRBJ1-5,TRBD1,TRBV20-1,-,CSAREGDREAQPQHF,TGCAGTGCTAGAGAGGGGGACAGGGAAGCTCAGCCCCAGCATTTT
TRBJ2-7,-,TRBV7-6,-,CASSPQDHTSFSYEQYF,TGTGCCAGCAGCCCCCAGGATCACACTAGTTTCTCCTACGAGCAGTACTTC
TRBJ2-7,-,TRBV2,few,CASSETTYYEQYF,TGTGCCAGCAGTGAAACCACGTACTACGAGCAGTACTTC
TRBJ1-1,-,TRBV10-2,few,CASKTEMNTEAFF,TGCGCCAGCAAAACAGAAATGAACACTGAAGCTTTCTTT
TRBJ2-1,TRBD1,TRBV14,few,CASSQPTGAEQFF,TGTGCCAGCAGCCAACCCACAGGGGCTGAGCAGTTCTTC